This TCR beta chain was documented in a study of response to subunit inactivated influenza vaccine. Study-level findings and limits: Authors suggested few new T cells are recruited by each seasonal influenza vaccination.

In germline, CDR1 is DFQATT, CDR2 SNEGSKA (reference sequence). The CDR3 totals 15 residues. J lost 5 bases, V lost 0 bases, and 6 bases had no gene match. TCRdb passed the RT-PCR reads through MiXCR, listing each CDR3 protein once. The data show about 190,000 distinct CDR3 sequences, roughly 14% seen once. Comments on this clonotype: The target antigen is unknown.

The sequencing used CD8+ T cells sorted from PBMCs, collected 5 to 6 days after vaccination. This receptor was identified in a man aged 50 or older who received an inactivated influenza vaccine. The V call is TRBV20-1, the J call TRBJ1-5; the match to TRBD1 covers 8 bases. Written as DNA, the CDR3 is TGCAGTGCTAGAGATTTATCAGGGGGCGATCAGCCCCAGCATTTT. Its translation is CSARDLSGGDQPQHF.